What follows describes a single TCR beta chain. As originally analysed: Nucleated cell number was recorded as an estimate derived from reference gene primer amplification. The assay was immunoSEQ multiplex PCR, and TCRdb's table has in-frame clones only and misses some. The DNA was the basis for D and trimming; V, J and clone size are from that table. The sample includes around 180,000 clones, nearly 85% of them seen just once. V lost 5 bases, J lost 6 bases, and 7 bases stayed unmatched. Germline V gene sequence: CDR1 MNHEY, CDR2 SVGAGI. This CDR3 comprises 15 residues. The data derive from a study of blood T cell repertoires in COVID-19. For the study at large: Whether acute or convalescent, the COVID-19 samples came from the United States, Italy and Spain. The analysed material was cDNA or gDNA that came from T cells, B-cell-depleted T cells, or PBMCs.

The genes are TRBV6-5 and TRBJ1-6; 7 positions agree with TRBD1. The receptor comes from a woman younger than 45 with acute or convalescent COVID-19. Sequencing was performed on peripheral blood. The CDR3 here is CASSPRQGPNSPLHF. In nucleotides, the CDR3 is TGTGCCAGCAGTCCGCGACAGGGCCCTAATTCACCCCTCCACTTT.